The 25 T cell receptor beta chains listed next were all sequenced from one sample in a study of T cell responses to AZD1222 COVID-19 vaccine. The protocol was immunoSEQ multiplex PCR, while the TCRdb copy is restricted to in-frame clones and leaves out a portion. The sample comprises 100,000 to 150,000 clones, around nine tenths of which are singletons, and 8.5% to 14% rests with the top ten. The starting material was peripheral blood, obtained on day 0 of MenACWY control vaccination. The receptors stem from an adult in good health.

About this clone: Germline is not matched at one junction end, which may reflect a read error. The CDR3 loop is CASSDSSGSYEQYF. The CDR3 region has the DNA TGTGCCAGCAGTGACTCTAGCGGGAGTTACGAGCAGTACTTC. V is TRBV6-5 and J is TRBJ2-7, with TRBD2 matching over 10 bases. Per the germline V gene, CDR1 is MNHEY and CDR2 is SVGAGI. The CDR3 length is 14 residues.

The CDR3 loop reads CASSLGMRNYGYTF. The CDR3 nucleotides read TGCGCCAGCAGCTTGGGCATGAGGAACTATGGCTACACCTTC. V is TRBV5-1 and J is TRBJ1-2, with D hard to call. The V end was cut by 0 bases, the J end by 2 bases, with 8 bases between. CDR3 length equals 14 residues. Germline CDR1 and CDR2: SGHRS and YFSETQ.

The chain has TRBV19 and TRBJ2-7; perhaps TRBD2 as D (7 bases). The V gene lost 5 bases and the J gene lost 0 bases, with 14 bases spanning the gap. Germline V gene sequence: CDR1 LNHDA, CDR2 SQIVND (reference sequence). This CDR3 spans 15 amino acids. The CDR3 sequence is CASSGRGLNSYEQYF. Here the CDR3 DNA reads TGTGCCAGTAGTGGGAGGGGGTTAAACTCCTACGAGCAGTACTTC.

The chain links TRBV5-4 to TRBJ1-2; no definite D call. This CDR3 comprises 13 residues. Germline V CDR1 and CDR2: SGHNT, YYREEE (reference sequence). V lost 1 base and J lost 4, with 8 bases in between. DNA of the CDR3: TGTGCCAGCAGCTTGACTCCGATCTATGGCTACACCTTC. Its protein is CASSLTPIYGYTF.

This sequence joins TRBV7-7 and TRBJ1-1; no definite D call. V lost 1 base, J lost 4 bases, and 7 bases lay in between. Germline CDR1 reads SSHAT; CDR2 reads FNYEAQ (reference sequence). The CDR3 totals 13 residues. The CDR3 nucleotides are TGTGCCAGCAGCTTAGGAGAGGGCACTGAAGCTTTCTTT. It translates to CASSLGEGTEAFF.

CDR3: CSATTDRNTEAFF. The CDR3 DNA reads as TGCAGCGCCACGACTGACCGGAACACTGAAGCTTTCTTT. This chain joins TRBV29-1 and TRBJ1-1, with no clear D. This CDR3 region has 13 residues. The germline V gene has CDR1 SQVTM and CDR2 ANQGSEA. Trimming removed 7 bases at V and 1 base at J, with 13 bases between.

The chain is built from TRBV11-2 and TRBJ1-1; 8 bases are shared with TRBD1. V dropped 5 bases and J dropped 10; count of bases not matched to a gene: 15. This CDR3 is built from 15 residues. From germline, CDR1 is SGHAT and CDR2 FQNNGV. This chain's CDR3 is CASSHIGQGEIVAFF. In DNA, the CDR3 is TGTGCCAGCAGCCATATCGGACAGGGTGAGATCGTAGCTTTCTTT.

The chain employs TRBV20-1 and TRBJ2-5; 7 nucleotides line up with TRBD2. Germline CDR1 and CDR2: DFQATT and SNEGSKA (reference sequence). CDR3 length: 13 residues. V was clipped by 3 bases and J by 7 bases; unmatched bases: 8. Here the CDR3 reads CSASTQRDGTQYF. The CDR3 coding sequence is TGCAGTGCTAGTACTCAGCGGGACGGGACCCAGTACTTC.

The chain links TRBV5-1 to TRBJ1-1; tentative D call: TRBD1 (6 bases). The CDR3 is 14 amino acids. The V end was cut by 4 bases, the J end by 0 bases, with 10 bases between. Germline-derived CDR1 and CDR2 are SGHRS and YFSETQ. CDR3 loop: CASSVTGLNTEAFF. As DNA, the CDR3 is TGCGCCAGCAGCGTAACAGGGTTGAACACTGAAGCTTTCTTT. Using reference TRBV5-1 and TRBJ1-1 for the parts outside the CDR3, the full variable domain is KAGVTQTPRYLIKTRGQQVTLSCSPISGHRSVSWYQQTPGQGLQFLFEYFSETQRNKGNFPGRFSGRQFSNSRSEMNVSTLELGDSALYLCASSVTGLNTEAFFGQGTRLTVV.

V and J are TRBV11-2 and TRBJ1-1, with D perhaps TRBD1 (6 bases). CDR1 and CDR2 from the germline V gene are SGHAT and FQNNGV. V shed 2 bases and J shed 1 base, with 11 bases lying between them. The CDR3 spans 15 residues. CDR3 in amino acids: CASSLRGAGNTEAFF. The CDR3 bases are TGTGCCAGCAGCTTAAGGGGGGCAGGGAACACTGAAGCTTTCTTT.

CDR3 in amino acids: CASSTRQGAGNQPQHF. The CDR3 bases are TGTGCCAGCAGCACCCGACAGGGGGCCGGCAATCAGCCCCAGCATTTT. This chain links TRBV7-8 with TRBJ1-5; 10 positions match TRBD1. The V gene's germline CDR1 is SGHVS and CDR2 FQNEAQ. With V trimmed by 5 bases and J by 2 bases, 6 bases remained unmatched. The CDR3 totals 16 residues.

The chain couples TRBV7-2 to TRBJ2-7; TRBD1 matches 7 bases. Germline CDR1 SGHTA, CDR2 FQGNSA. The V gene end was trimmed by 3 bases and the J gene end by 5 bases; junction bases not matched to a gene: 7. The CDR3 has 14 amino acids. CDR3 in amino acids: CASSFNGQVDEQYF. CDR3 DNA: TGTGCCAGCAGCTTTAATGGACAGGTCGACGAGCAGTACTTC.

The J gene is TRBJ2-1, the V gene TRBV27; D perhaps matches TRBD2 (6 bases). The V gene's germline CDR1 is MNHEY and CDR2 SMNVEV (reference sequence). V lost 5 bases to trimming and J lost 0 bases, with 11 bases between them. The CDR3 extends over 15 amino acids. CDR3 sequence: CASSDLANSYNEQFF. The CDR3 bases are TGTGCCAGCAGTGACCTAGCGAACTCCTACAATGAGCAGTTCTTC.

This chain joins TRBV4-3 and TRBJ1-2; 8 bases map to TRBD1. Germline CDR1 reads LGHNA; CDR2 reads YSLEER. The junction had 9 bases not matched to a gene; V was cut back by 4 bases and J by 2 bases. This CDR3 has 16 residues. The CDR3 reads CASSPTRTGRNYGYTF. CDR3 in DNA: TGCGCCAGCAGCCCAACCCGGACAGGGCGGAACTATGGCTACACCTTC.

The chain links TRBV12-3 or TRBV12-4 to TRBJ2-4; tentatively, D is TRBD1 (6 bases). Trimming took 3 bases from V and 6 from J, leaving 9 bases between them. This CDR3 region has 13 residues. The CDR3: CASSFQGRNIQYF. Here the CDR3 DNA reads TGTGCCAGCAGTTTTCAGGGGCGAAACATTCAGTACTTC.

This chain joins TRBV3-1 (or the pseudogene TRBV3-2) and TRBJ2-7; 10 nucleotides agree with TRBD2. This CDR3 comprises 16 residues. The germline V gene has CDR1 LGHDT and CDR2 YNNKEL (reference sequence). Unmatched junction bases numbered 8, after V lost 1 base and J lost 5 bases. CDR3 DNA sequence: TGTGCCAGCAGCCAAGCCCCCCTAGCGGGAGCTAACGAGCAGTACTTC. It is translated as CASSQAPLAGANEQYF.

The chain uses TRBV10-3 and TRBJ2-7; TRBD2 matches at 11 bases. V lost 0 bases, J lost 5 bases, and 12 bases stayed unmatched. Germline V lookup: CDR1 ENHRY, CDR2 SYGVKD. The CDR3 length is 18 residues. CDR3 protein: CAISESATSGSAWNEQYF. The CDR3, as DNA: TGTGCCATCAGTGAGTCGGCTACTAGCGGGAGTGCATGGAACGAGCAGTACTTC.

CDR3 region: CASSRQDRGRETQYF. In DNA, the CDR3 is TGTGCCAGCAGTCGACAGGACAGGGGAAGGGAGACCCAGTACTTC. The V call is TRBV6-5, the J call TRBJ2-5; 9 bases agree with TRBD1. The CDR3 has 15 residues. The germline CDR1 and CDR2 sequences are MNHEY and SVGAGI. J lost 5 bases, V lost 5 bases, and 9 bases had no gene match.

The chain carries TRBV29-1 and TRBJ2-1, with TRBD2 identical over 14 bases. The V gene end was trimmed by 7 bases and the J gene end by 3 bases; junction bases not matched to a gene: 8. Germline V gene lookup returns CDR1 SQVTM and CDR2 ANQGSEA. This CDR3 spans 16 amino acids. CDR3 DNA: TGCAGCGCCGCAGGACTAGCGGGAGGTTACTACAATGAGCAGTTCTTC. Protein product: CSAAGLAGGYYNEQFF.

V usage is TRBV3-1 (or the pseudogene TRBV3-2) and J usage is TRBJ2-7; D is undetermined. This CDR3 is built from 18 residues. The germline V gene encodes CDR1 LGHDT and CDR2 YNNKEL (reference sequence). V lost 2 bases and J 2 bases, leaving 22 bases between the germline ends. The CDR3 bases are TGTGCCAGCAGCCAAAGGATCCGGGTTATTGGGGTAACCTACGAGCAGTACTTC. Its translation: CASSQRIRVIGVTYEQYF.

V is TRBV19 and J is TRBJ2-5; no clear D gene. The germline V gene has CDR1 LNHDA and CDR2 SQIVND (reference sequence). Deletions cut 6 bases from V and 2 bases from J, with 4 bases between. The CDR3 covers 11 residues. CDR3 nucleotide sequence: TGTGCCAGTAGGGGTCAAGAGACCCAGTACTTC. Translated, it gives CASRGQETQYF.

The chain has TRBV7-2 and TRBJ1-3; 7 nucleotides match TRBD1. The germline gives CDR1 SGHTA, CDR2 FQGNSA. V dropped 1 base and J dropped 4; count of bases not matched to a gene: 7. The CDR3 runs to 16 residues. The CDR3 nucleotides are TGTGCCAGCAGCTTAGGGGTCGTGACAGGGGGAAACACCATATATTTT. Encoded protein: CASSLGVVTGGNTIYF.

Regarding this clone: An end of the junction differs from the germline gene, which may be a read error. The rearrangement links TRBV6-5 to TRBJ2-1, with unresolved D. This CDR3 is built from 14 residues. Germline V CDR1 and CDR2: MNHEY, SVGAGI. DNA of the CDR3: TGTGCCAGCAGTTACGCCATTACCTACGATGAGCAGTTCTTC. This translates into CASSYAITYDEQFF.

The J gene is TRBJ1-1, the V gene TRBV3-1 (or the pseudogene TRBV3-2); TRBD1 is a possible D gene (5 bases). With 5 bases removed from V and 4 bases from J, the gap between germline ends came to 14 bases. This CDR3 is 14 amino acids long. Germline V lookup: CDR1 LGHDT, CDR2 YNNKEL (reference sequence). The CDR3 region is CASSAGASGTEAFF. DNA for the CDR3: TGTGCCAGCAGCGCCGGGGCCTCGGGCACTGAAGCTTTCTTT.

V and J are TRBV6-5 and TRBJ2-3; perhaps TRBD1 as D (6 bases). The CDR3 has 12 amino acids. Germline CDR1 MNHEY, CDR2 SVGAGI. Trimming took 7 bases from V and 11 from J, leaving 16 bases between them. Written as DNA, the CDR3 is TGTGCCAGCACCCAGACGACAGGACAGCAGTATTTT. Its protein product is CASTQTTGQQYF.